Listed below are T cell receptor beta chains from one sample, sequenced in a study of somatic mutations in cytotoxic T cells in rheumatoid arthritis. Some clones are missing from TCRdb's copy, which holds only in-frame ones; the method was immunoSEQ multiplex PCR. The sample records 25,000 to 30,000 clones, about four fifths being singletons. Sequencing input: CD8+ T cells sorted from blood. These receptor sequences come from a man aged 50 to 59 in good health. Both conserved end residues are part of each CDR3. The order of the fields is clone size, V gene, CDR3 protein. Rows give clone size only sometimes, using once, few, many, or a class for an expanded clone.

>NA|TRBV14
CASSQDRVGADTQYF
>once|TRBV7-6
CASSRPYNEQFF
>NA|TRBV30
CAWSVSSGNTEAFF
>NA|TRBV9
CASTKGGRGGETGELFF
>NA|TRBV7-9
CASSGPNEKLFF
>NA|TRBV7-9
CATLPPRVTDTQYF
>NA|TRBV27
CASSFWYANTGELFF
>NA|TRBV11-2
CASSLGGSGYNEQFF
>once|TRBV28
CASSPTGGWDEQFF
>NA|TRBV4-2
CASSQEMVQGPGELFF
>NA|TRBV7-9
CASTLEWGGTGELFF
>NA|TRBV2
CASEALLARLGEQYF
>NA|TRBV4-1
CASSQDRAGEAFF
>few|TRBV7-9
CASSSPGDIPRGYGYTF
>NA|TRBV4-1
CASSQGQGNTEAFF
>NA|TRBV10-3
CAISEPDRSSYNEQFF
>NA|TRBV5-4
CASSPLPSGVSYEQYF
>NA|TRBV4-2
CASSRETGAGRGYTF
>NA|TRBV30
CAWSKGRWSGYTF
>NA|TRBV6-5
CASSYSGRGTDTQYF
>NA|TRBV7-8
CASSLTYRALDSYEQYF
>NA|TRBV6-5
CASSYGEKNTEAFF
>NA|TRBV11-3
CASSSPTGSNSYEQYF
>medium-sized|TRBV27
CASSLSRGGAEAFF
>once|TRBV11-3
CASSLWTSGSSYEQYF
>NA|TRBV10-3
CAIRRTGANTEAFF
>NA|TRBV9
CASSVGTSGEQFF
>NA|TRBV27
CASSFGTSGINEQFF
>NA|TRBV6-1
CASGPGLTYEQYF
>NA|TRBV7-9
CASNYLGGQGYGYTF
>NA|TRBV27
CASSPLAGVPHEQYF
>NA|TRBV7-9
CASSELLSRDSYTDTQYF
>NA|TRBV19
CASRLGGAAFF
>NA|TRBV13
CASSQVGLQGGTEAFF
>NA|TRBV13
CASSSPDGYEQYF
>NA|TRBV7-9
CASSLVGGGSLSYEQYF
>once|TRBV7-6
CASSLESSLGLYEQYF
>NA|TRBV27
CASSPGITTNEKLFF
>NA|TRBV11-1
CASSYEGSYEQYF
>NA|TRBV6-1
CASTGTVIYEQYF
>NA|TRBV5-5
CASSLLLAGYEQYF